This TCR beta chain is drawn from a study of T cell responses to AZD1222 COVID-19 vaccine. General observations from the study: The study found vaccine-associated CD4 TCRs spanning spike, dominant at 160-218 and 743-854. Spike-specific TCR repertoires showed rising breadth and depth after two AZD1222 doses.

Germline CDR1 reads MDHEN; CDR2 reads SYDVKM. The CDR3 has 14 residues. Trimming shortened V by 11 bases and J by 0 bases, and 13 bases separated the two germline ends. Produced via immunoSEQ multiplex PCR; TCRdb's table is partial and in-frame only. This table has 150,000 to 200,000 clones, roughly 94% appearing once. As concerns this clone: The antigen remains unidentified.

V and J are TRBV28 and TRBJ1-4, with D unresolved. Source: peripheral blood, taken on day 0 of AZD1222 vaccination. The receptor was isolated from an adult in good health. Here the CDR3 reads CALGGTATNEKLFF. The CDR3 DNA is TGTGCCCTCGGAGGTACGGCAACTAATGAAAAACTGTTTTTT.